These 24 T cell receptor beta chains were all obtained from the same sample, sequenced in a study of T cells in Graves' hyperthyroidism and ophthalmopathy. The investigators amplified TCR beta CDR3 regions from RNA transcripts. During a first-round RT-PCR of the TCR CDR3, the HTBI primer set was used. TCRdb independently ran MiXCR on the multiplex PCR reads; one entry per CDR3 protein. The repertoire holds roughly 510,000 distinct CDR3 sequences, with approximately 49% as singletons. Sequenced material: peripheral blood or thyroid tissue (not recorded which). These receptors all stem from an adult woman with Graves' disease, either hyperthyroidism or ophthalmopathy (not recorded which).

Notes on this clonotype: One end of the junction does not line up with germline, which may come from a read error. The chain carries TRBV5-4 and TRBJ2-7, with D unresolved. Germline loops: CDR1 SGHNT, CDR2 YYREEE (reference sequence). This CDR3 region has 15 residues. CDR3 residues: CASSLPGATSYEQYF. DNA of the CDR3: TGTGCCAGTAGCTTGCCCGGAGCCACCTCCTACGAGCAGTACTTC.

The CDR3 nucleotides are TGTGCCAGCAGCTTATTTCGGGGCCATGGCTACACCTTC. This gives the protein CASSLFRGHGYTF. This chain joins TRBV7-6 and TRBJ1-2; weak D call: TRBD1 (5 bases). The length of the CDR3 is 13 residues. With 2 bases removed from V and 6 bases from J, the gap between germline ends came to 10 bases. The germline V gene encodes CDR1 SGHVS and CDR2 FNYEAQ.

As for this clonotype: One end of the junction varies from germline; a read error may be responsible. The rearrangement links TRBV7-2 to TRBJ2-5, with D perhaps matching TRBD2 (6 bases). Germline V CDR1 and CDR2: SGHTA, FQGNSA. This CDR3 comprises 15 residues. The CDR3 DNA reads as TGCGCCAGCAGCCAAGGTGGAGGGCCCCAAGAGACCCAGTACTTC. Its protein is CASSQGGGPQETQYF. The variable domain in full, completed from reference TRBV7-2 and TRBJ2-5, reads GAGVSQSPSNKVTEKGKDVELRCDPISGHTALYWYRQSLGQGLEFLIYFQGNSAPDKSGLPSDRFSAERTGGSVSTLTIQRTQQEDSAVYLCASSQGGGPQETQYFGPGTRLLVL.

The V call is TRBV10-3, the J call TRBJ1-1, with 7 bases matching TRBD1. Trimming cost V 6 bases and J 5 bases; bases outside gene matches: 6. The V gene's germline CDR1 is ENHRY and CDR2 SYGVKD. This CDR3 is 13 amino acids long. The CDR3 nucleotides are TGTGCCATCAGGGGACAGAAGGGGACTGAAGCTTTCTTT. This encodes CAIRGQKGTEAFF.

The V gene is TRBV7-6, the J gene TRBJ2-5, with TRBD2 matching over 8 bases. From germline, CDR1 is SGHVS and CDR2 FNYEAQ. This CDR3 is 15 amino acids long. V shed 3 bases and J 4 bases; nucleotides not matched to a gene: 7. The CDR3 protein is CASSFSAGVTETQYF. In nucleotides, the CDR3 is TGTGCCAGCAGCTTTTCAGCGGGAGTGACAGAGACCCAGTACTTC.

This clonotype has only a few counts. The J gene is TRBJ1-2, the V gene TRBV29-1; D gene ambiguous. V was cut by 1 base and J by 5 bases, with 11 bases left in between. The CDR3 spans 13 residues. CDR1 is SQVTM, CDR2 ANQGSEA, per germline. CDR3 sequence: CSVEGAGSYGYTF. The CDR3 bases are TGCAGCGTTGAAGGGGCAGGAAGTTATGGCTACACCTTC. Full variable domain (missing parts from reference TRBV29-1 and TRBJ1-2): SAVISQKPSRDICQRGTSLTIQCQVDSQVTMMFWYRQQPGQSLTLIATANQGSEATYESGFVIDKFPISRPNLTFSTLTVSNMSPEDSSIYLCSVEGAGSYGYTFGSGTRLTVV.

This clonotype was recorded at least ten times. The V gene is TRBV7-8, the J gene TRBJ1-6; D is uncertain. The CDR3 spans 15 residues. The germline gives CDR1 SGHVS, CDR2 FQNEAQ. V was shortened by 5 bases and J by 10 bases, with 18 bases between the two germline ends. The DNA of the CDR3 is TGTGCCAGCAGCCTACGACGTACCTTGGACTCACCCCTCCACTTT. Encoded protein: CASSLRRTLDSPLHF.

This chain connects TRBV10-3 to TRBJ1-5, with a tentative D call TRBD1 (5 bases). In germline, CDR1 is ENHRY, CDR2 SYGVKD. CDR3 length equals 14 residues. V lost 2 bases to trimming and J lost 7 bases, with 12 bases between them. CDR3: CAISEIQGRQPQHF. CDR3 sequence (DNA): TGTGCCATCAGTGAGATCCAGGGTCGGCAGCCCCAGCATTTT.

The CDR3 reads CASSLRGALNTGELFF. CDR3 bases: TGTGCCAGCAGCTTGAGGGGCGCTCTTAACACCGGGGAGCTGTTTTTT. The V gene is TRBV5-5, the J gene TRBJ2-2, with a tentative D call TRBD1 (5 bases). Germline CDR1 SGHKS, CDR2 YYEKEE (reference sequence). The CDR3 loop spans 16 amino acids. Trimming took 1 base from V and 2 from J, leaving 12 bases between them. The complete variable domain, with remaining parts taken from reference TRBV5-5 and TRBJ2-2, reads DAGVTQSPTHLIKTRGQQVTLRCSPISGHKSVSWYQQVLGQGPQFIFQYYEKEERGRGNFPDRFSARQFPNYSSELNVNALLLGDSALYLCASSLRGALNTGELFFGEGSRLTVL.

The sample holds many counts of this clonotype. The chain joins TRBV20-1 to TRBJ1-2, with 9 nucleotides matching TRBD1. The CDR3 runs to 13 residues. Germline V gene sequence: CDR1 DFQATT, CDR2 SNEGSKA (reference sequence). V gave up 3 bases and J gave up 8 bases; unmatched junction bases: 7. The CDR3: CSARSQGAKGYTF. In DNA, the CDR3 is TGCAGTGCTAGGTCACAGGGGGCGAAGGGCTACACCTTC.

The chain combines TRBV7-3 with TRBJ2-7; 8 nucleotides line up with TRBD1. The V gene's germline CDR1 is SGHTA and CDR2 FQGTGA. The CDR3 covers 14 residues. Trimming at V came to 6 bases and at J to 6 bases, leaving 10 bases not matched to a gene. CDR3 loop: CASSPGGRGREQYF. The CDR3 bases are TGTGCCAGCAGTCCCGGGGGCAGGGGGCGCGAGCAGTACTTC.

This sequence joins TRBV7-2 and TRBJ1-1; possible D gene TRBD1, 6 bases. This CDR3 is 18 amino acids long. Germline CDR1 and CDR2: SGHTA and FQGNSA. V lost 5 bases, J lost 1 base, and 23 bases lay in between. CDR3 amino acids: CASSPSVAGGGGNTEAFF. In DNA, the CDR3 is TGTGCCAGCAGCCCCTCAGTAGCGGGAGGGGGGGGGAACACTGAAGCTTTCTTT.

This clonotype was seen many times. The chain links TRBV2 to TRBJ2-7, with 9 nucleotides matching TRBD2. This CDR3 contains 14 residues. Trimming cost V 7 bases and J 0 bases; bases outside gene matches: 4. Germline values: CDR1 SNHLY, CDR2 FYNNEI. The CDR3 DNA follows: TGTGCCAGCAAACTAGCGGGTAGCTCCTACGAGCAGTACTTC. Translated, it gives CASKLAGSSYEQYF.

This clonotype was seen only once. One end of the junction does not line up with germline, which may come from a read error. This chain connects TRBV29-1 to TRBJ2-7; no reliable D call. CDR1 and CDR2 (germline): SQVTM, ANQGSEA. CDR3 size: 13 residues. DNA of the CDR3: TGCAGCGTTGTTGTGGGTGAGTTCTACGGGCAGTACTTC. Protein product: CSVVVGEFYGQYF.

The chain recombines TRBV29-1 with TRBJ1-5, with D hard to call. V shed 4 bases and J shed 4 bases, with 8 bases lying between them. Germline V gives CDR1 SQVTM, CDR2 ANQGSEA. The CDR3 covers 12 residues. The CDR3 reads CSVGSENQPQHF. Here the CDR3 DNA reads TGCAGCGTTGGGTCGGAGAATCAGCCCCAGCATTTT. The variable domain in full, with the rest retrieved from reference TRBV29-1 and TRBJ1-5, is SAVISQKPSRDICQRGTSLTIQCQVDSQVTMMFWYRQQPGQSLTLIATANQGSEATYESGFVIDKFPISRPNLTFSTLTVSNMSPEDSSIYLCSVGSENQPQHFGDGTRLSIL.

The V gene is TRBV12-3 or TRBV12-4, the J gene TRBJ2-7; no definite D call. The CDR3 length is 15 residues. V dropped 4 bases and J dropped 7 bases, with 20 bases sitting between them. The CDR3 sequence is CASSYTHRKLREQYF. In DNA, the CDR3 is TGTGCCAGCAGTTACACACACAGAAAATTAAGGGAGCAGTACTTC.

DNA for the CDR3: TGCAGTGCTAGAGATCCTAACAGGGCCCACGAGCAGTACTTC. It yields the protein CSARDPNRAHEQYF. The V call is TRBV20-1, the J call TRBJ2-7; TRBD1 is a possible D gene (6 bases). Trimming took 0 bases from V and 5 from J, leaving 14 bases between them. The CDR3 loop spans 14 amino acids. CDR1 DFQATT and CDR2 SNEGSKA come from the germline V gene (reference sequence).

This clonotype was recorded at least ten times. The J gene is TRBJ1-1, the V gene TRBV3-1; D not certain. V shed 0 bases and J shed 9 bases, with 11 bases lying between them. The CDR3 covers 13 residues. Germline-derived CDR1 and CDR2 are LGHDT and YNNKEL (reference sequence). The CDR3, as DNA: TGTGCCAGCAGCCAAGATCCGGGCAGACAAGCTTTCTTT. Residues: CASSQDPGRQAFF.

The V call is TRBV10-3, the J call TRBJ2-2, with 7 bases aligning to TRBD2. The CDR3 consists of 16 residues. The germline V gene has CDR1 ENHRY and CDR2 SYGVKD. V shed 2 bases, J shed 0 bases, and the junction held 3 bases outside the gene matches. The CDR3 bases are TGTGCCATCAGTGAGGCTAGCGGAACGAACACCGGGGAGCTGTTTTTT. Residues: CAISEASGTNTGELFF.

The CDR3 nucleotides read TGTGCCAGCTCACCATCTGTGGCCGGGACAGGACAGGAGCTGTTTTTT. This encodes CASSPSVAGTGQELFF. The chain combines TRBV11-1 with TRBJ2-2; 8 bases are a match to TRBD1. With V trimmed by 8 bases and J by 10 bases, 18 bases remained unmatched. The CDR3 covers 16 residues. The V gene's germline CDR1 is SGHAT and CDR2 FQDESV (reference sequence).

This clonotype was picked up a small number of times. The V gene is TRBV7-8, the J gene TRBJ1-1; D call uncertain. Germline loops: CDR1 SGHVS, CDR2 FQNEAQ. V lost 0 bases and J lost 1, with 18 bases in between. The CDR3 has 18 residues. In nucleotides, the CDR3 is TGTGCCAGCAGCTTAGCGCTTATCGGAAGATCGAGGAACACTGAAGCTTTCTTT. This gives the protein CASSLALIGRSRNTEAFF.

The chain joins TRBV7-2 to TRBJ1-5; D is unresolved. The germline V gene encodes CDR1 SGHTA and CDR2 FQGNSA. The CDR3 spans 12 residues. V was clipped by 9 bases and J by 7 bases, with 13 bases between them. CDR3 DNA: TGTGCCAGTAGTATGGGTGGGCAGCCCCAGCATTTT. It codes for CASSMGGQPQHF.

Written as DNA, the CDR3 is TGCGCCAGCAGCTCGGGACGCGGGGATCAGCCCCAGCATTTT. It translates to CASSSGRGDQPQHF. The V call is TRBV5-1, the J call TRBJ1-5, with TRBD1 as a possible D gene (5 bases). The CDR3 spans 14 residues. In germline, CDR1 is SGHRS, CDR2 YFSETQ. Trimming pared 3 bases from V and 5 bases from J, leaving 12 bases between. The entire variable domain, with the rest obtained from reference TRBV5-1 and TRBJ1-5, is as follows: KAGVTQTPRYLIKTRGQQVTLSCSPISGHRSVSWYQQTPGQGLQFLFEYFSETQRNKGNFPGRFSGRQFSNSRSEMNVSTLELGDSALYLCASSSGRGDQPQHFGDGTRLSIL.

V gene TRBV14 combines with J gene TRBJ1-1; no clear D. The CDR3 extends over 13 amino acids. Germline V gene lookup returns CDR1 SGHDN and CDR2 FVKESK. The V gene lost 1 base and the J gene lost 10 bases, with 13 bases spanning the gap. CDR3 region: CASSQVASTGAFF. The DNA for the CDR3 is TGTGCCAGCAGCCAAGTGGCGAGCACCGGAGCTTTCTTT.